Below are 15 T cell receptor beta chains sequenced from a single sample in a study of blood T cells in healthy people across ages (dated by TCRdb to the mid-2010s). The receptor library was made with 5' RACE. Sequencer: Illumina HiSeq 2500. A second about 6 to 11 cycle PCR used a sample-barcoded 5' primer and a J-beta primer mix. TCRdb trimmed public reads at Q25 via fastp, called clones via MiXCR and kept in-frame beta chains. Each CDR3 protein appears once, grouped with its most common genes and DNA. Across this sample there are 950,000 to 1,200,000 distinct CDR3 sequences, with about two fifths seen only once. Around 12% of the sample comes from the top ten. Material: blood. The source is a man aged 18 to 30 in good health.

This clonotype was observed at least ten times. The V and J genes are TRBV28 and TRBJ1-1; no reliable D call. Trimming stripped 2 bases from V and 13 bases from J, with 26 bases between. Germline values: CDR1 MDHEN, CDR2 SYDVKM. There are 16 residues in the CDR3. CDR3 in amino acids: CASSLHLEEGNGKVFF. The DNA of the CDR3 is TGTGCCAGCAGTTTACATTTGGAGGAGGGCAATGGGAAAGTTTTCTTT. Full variable domain (outside the CDR3, taken from reference TRBV28 and TRBJ1-1): DVKVTQSSRYLVKRTGEKVFLECVQDMDHENMFWYRQDPGLGLRLIYFSYDVKMKEKGDIPEGYSVSREKKERFSLILESASTNQTSMYLCASSLHLEEGNGKVFFGQGTRLTVV.

This clonotype was detected only a few times. The V call is TRBV3-1, the J call TRBJ2-1; D perhaps matches TRBD1 (6 bases). Germline CDR1 LGHDT, CDR2 YNNKEL (reference sequence). The CDR3 runs to 15 residues. V was trimmed by 1 base and J by 4 bases, leaving 11 bases between them. The chain's CDR3 is CASSQGTAVYNEQFF. CDR3 nucleotide sequence: TGTGCCAGCAGCCAAGGGACAGCGGTATACAATGAGCAGTTCTTC.

The V gene is TRBV20-1, the J gene TRBJ2-1; D might be TRBD1 or TRBD2, each matching 6 bases. This CDR3 contains 14 residues. Germline CDR1 and CDR2: DFQATT and SNEGSKA (reference sequence). The V gene lost 1 base and the J gene lost 6 bases, with 13 bases spanning the gap. The CDR3 loop is CSARGGARSNEQFF. In DNA form, the CDR3 reads TGCAGTGCTAGAGGGGGGGCCCGCTCCAATGAGCAGTTCTTC.

This clonotype appeared a few times. The rearrangement joins TRBV7-9 to TRBJ2-1, with a tentative D call TRBD1 (5 bases). Trimming removed 5 bases from V and 0 bases from J, with 17 bases in between. Germline CDR1 and CDR2: SEHNR and FQNEAQ (reference sequence). The CDR3 contains 17 residues. DNA for the CDR3: TGTGCCAGCAGCCCTCTCGGGTCCAGGGTCTCCTACAATGAGCAGTTCTTC. Encoded protein: CASSPLGSRVSYNEQFF.

Concerning this clonotype: A junction boundary mismatches the germline segment, possibly from a read error. The CDR3 loop reads CAGSVRQDNEKLFF. The DNA of the CDR3 is TGTGCCGGCAGTGTGCGGCAGGATAATGAAAAACTGTTTTTT. The chain has TRBV12-3 or TRBV12-4 and TRBJ1-4; D remains unclear. This CDR3 comprises 14 residues.

The chain employs TRBV12-3 or TRBV12-4 and TRBJ1-4; a possible D gene is TRBD1 (6 bases). Trimming took off 6 bases at V and 3 bases at J, with 8 bases between the two ends. The length of the CDR3 is 13 residues. CDR3 residues: CASRDSSNEKLFF. CDR3 DNA: TGTGCCAGCAGGGACAGTTCTAATGAAAAACTGTTTTTT.

This clonotype has a handful of counts. V usage is TRBV20-1 and J usage is TRBJ1-5; perhaps TRBD1 as D (5 bases). Between the trimmed V and J ends, which lost 6 bases and 6 bases, there was a span of 24 bases. This CDR3 is built from 16 residues. Germline V gene sequence: CDR1 DFQATT, CDR2 SNEGSKA (reference sequence). CDR3 DNA: TGCAGTGCACTCCGGGACGGACTAAAGTTGGGTCAGCCCCAGCATTTT. It encodes CSALRDGLKLGQPQHF.

Points on this clonotype: At one end, the junction sequence differs from germline, possibly due to a read error. This sequence joins TRBV2 and TRBJ2-6, with D perhaps given as TRBD1 or TRBD2 (5 bases each). The CDR3 has 18 amino acids. Germline lookup yields CDR1 SNHLY and CDR2 FYNNEI. The DNA for the CDR3 is TGTGCCAGCAGTGAAGCGGGACCCAACTACTCTGGGGCCAACGTCCCGACTTTC. Its protein is CASSEAGPNYSGANVPTF.

The chain links TRBV20-1 to TRBJ1-5; 7 bases map to TRBD1. The germline V gene encodes CDR1 DFQATT and CDR2 SNEGSKA (reference sequence). With 0 bases clipped from V and 7 bases from J, the junction kept 6 bases outside the gene matches. The CDR3 is 14 residues long. This chain's CDR3 is CSARDARGKQPQHF. CDR3 in DNA: TGCAGTGCTAGAGATGCCAGGGGGAAGCAGCCCCAGCATTTT.

This clonotype has more than one count but fewer than ten. The chain uses TRBV7-2 and TRBJ1-1; 7 nucleotides align to TRBD1. The CDR3 loop spans 14 amino acids. V shed 6 bases, J shed 0 bases, and the junction held 4 bases outside the gene matches. Per the germline V gene, CDR1 is SGHTA and CDR2 is FQGNSA. The CDR3 DNA reads TGTGCCAGCAGAAAGGGGGCGATGAACACTGAAGCTTTCTTT. Translation gives CASRKGAMNTEAFF.

Comments on this clonotype: Mismatch with germline at one junction end may stem from a read error. The chain is built from TRBV29-1 and TRBJ1-1, with 10 bases identical to TRBD1. Germline-derived CDR1 and CDR2 are SQVTM and ANQGSEA. The CDR3 has 16 amino acids. In nucleotides, the CDR3 is TGCAGCGTTGCTCGGGACAGGGGTAAGCAGGGTTCTGAAGTTTTCTTT. The encoded protein is CSVARDRGKQGSEVFF.

The chain employs TRBV6-2 or TRBV6-3 and TRBJ2-7; the D gene is possibly TRBD1 (5 bases). CDR3 length: 16 residues. Germline V lookup: CDR1 MNHEY, CDR2 SVGEGT. Trimming shortened V by 2 bases and J by 5 bases, and 19 bases separated the two germline ends. Here the CDR3 reads CASSYQAGRSSHEQYF. For the CDR3, the DNA is TGTGCCAGCAGTTACCAGGCAGGGCGTTCTTCCCACGAGCAGTACTTC.

This clonotype was counted only a few times. V usage is TRBV6-5 and J usage is TRBJ2-4, with unresolved D. This CDR3 is 14 amino acids long. The V gene's germline CDR1 is MNHEY and CDR2 SVGAGI. With 6 bases removed from V and 0 bases from J, the gap between germline ends came to 9 bases. DNA of the CDR3: TGTGCCAGCAGCGCCTATTTAGCCAAAAACATTCAGTACTTC. Translating it yields CASSAYLAKNIQYF.

Details on this clonotype: One end of the junction is discordant with germline, which a read error may explain. The rearrangement joins TRBV9 to TRBJ2-1; D gene uncertain. This CDR3 is built from 14 residues. Germline CDR1 and CDR2: SGDLS and YYNGEE. In nucleotides, the CDR3 is TGTGCCAGCAGCGTAGTCTCGACGAAAAATGAGAAGTTCTTC. Protein: CASSVVSTKNEKFF.

The sample holds one count of this clonotype. The chain uses TRBV6-2 or TRBV6-3 and TRBJ1-2, with a tentative D call TRBD1 (6 bases). Trimming took off 2 bases at V and 7 bases at J, with 11 bases between the two ends. CDR1 is MNHEY and CDR2 is SVGEGT in the germline V gene. CDR3 length: 13 residues. CDR3 loop: CASSYATGLGYTF. The CDR3 nucleotides read TGTGCCAGCAGTTACGCCACAGGGCTTGGCTACACCTTC.